This passage covers 11 T cell receptor beta chains from one sample sequenced in a study of beta chain features in type 1 diabetes. All of the isolated RNA was reverse transcribed, so expressed TCRB transcripts were sequenced. Produced via immunoSEQ multiplex PCR; TCRdb's table is partial and in-frame only. The profile shows 300,000 to 400,000 clones, around 7.6% of them singletons. Sequencing was done on a sample of central memory CD4+ T cells from blood. The source is a woman aged 18-29 years in good health.

This clone came up a few times. The same CDR3 arises from other DNA sequences in this sample as well. The chain links TRBV5-1 to TRBJ2-7; possibly TRBD1 for D (5 bases). This CDR3 is built from 13 residues. The ends were cut back, 4 bases at V and 5 bases at J, with 13 bases in the middle. The germline V gene has CDR1 SGHRS and CDR2 YFSETQ. The chain's CDR3 is CASSLQGGHEQYF. In DNA, the CDR3 is TGCGCCAGCAGCCTGCAGGGCGGCCACGAGCAGTACTTC.

This clone was observed a handful of times. Other DNA sequences in the sample encode the same CDR3. The chain joins TRBV5-8 to TRBJ1-2; the D gene is possibly TRBD1 (5 bases). Deletions cut 0 bases from V and 4 bases from J, with 10 bases between. The CDR3 runs to 14 residues. Germline V gene sequence: CDR1 SGHTS, CDR2 YDEGEE. CDR3 in amino acids: CASSLGQRVYGYTF. The CDR3 DNA reads as TGTGCCAGCAGCTTGGGACAGAGGGTCTATGGCTACACCTTC.

This chain links TRBV18 with TRBJ2-7; no firm D call. With the DNA end fitting TRBJ2-5 better, the J assignment may be wrong. Germline V CDR1 and CDR2: KGHSH, LQKENI. CDR3 size: 15 residues. This CDR3 is CASSPSYQSEETQYF. As DNA, the CDR3 is TGTGCCAGCTCACCCAGTTATCAGTCAGAAGAGACCCAGTACTTC.

The rearrangement links TRBV5-6 to TRBJ2-7; D is unclear. The germline CDR1 and CDR2 sequences are SGHDT and YYEEEE. This CDR3 comprises 12 residues. Trimming left V 2 bases short and J 4 bases short, with 7 bases between. CDR3 residues: CASSLMRYEQYF. CDR3 bases: TGTGCCAGCAGCTTAATGAGGTACGAGCAGTACTTC.

This clone was counted between two and nine times. V and J are TRBV6-5 and TRBJ2-1; 12 bases line up with TRBD2. Germline values: CDR1 MNHEY, CDR2 SVGAGI. After removal of 4 bases from V and 8 bases from J, the junction contained 3 bases not matched to a gene. This CDR3 comprises 14 residues. The CDR3 protein is CASSLTSGSYEQFF. The CDR3 DNA reads TGTGCCAGCAGTTTGACTAGCGGGAGCTATGAGCAGTTCTTC.

This clone was counted only a few times. The chain uses TRBV4-3 and TRBJ1-4; the D is unclear. CDR1 is LGHNA, CDR2 YSLEER, per germline. The CDR3 is made up of 15 amino acids. The ends were cut back, 1 base at V and 0 bases at J, with 6 bases in the middle. CDR3 sequence: CASSQGDATNEKLFF. The DNA of the CDR3 is TGCGCCAGCAGCCAAGGTGACGCAACTAATGAAAAACTGTTTTTT.

This clone showed up just a few times. The junction departs from the called germline gene at one end, perhaps through a read error. V is TRBV14 and J is TRBJ2-7; no firm D call. CDR3 length equals 14 residues. Germline V lookup: CDR1 SGHDN, CDR2 FVKESK. This CDR3 reads CASSQDWRNPPRNF. In DNA form, the CDR3 reads TGTGCCAGCAGCCAAGATTGGCGGAACCCTCCCCGGAACTTC.

Only a few counts were recorded for this clone. V and J are TRBV4-2 and TRBJ1-2; D gene unclear. V was shortened by 0 bases and J by 8 bases, with 13 bases between the two germline ends. Germline V gene sequence: CDR1 LGHNA, CDR2 YNFKEQ. This CDR3 contains 14 residues. The CDR3 loop reads CASSQDWVSGGYTF. The CDR3 nucleotides are TGTGCCAGCAGCCAAGATTGGGTCTCGGGCGGCTACACCTTC.

This chain links TRBV2 with TRBJ2-5; 7 nucleotides match TRBD1. The V and J ends lost 4 bases and 1 base, in that order; junction bases with no gene match: 6. The germline V gene has CDR1 SNHLY and CDR2 FYNNEI. The CDR3 totals 15 residues. CDR3 loop: CASSAQQGRQETQYF. The CDR3 DNA is TGTGCCAGCAGTGCCCAACAGGGGCGCCAAGAGACCCAGTACTTC.

V is TRBV10-3 and J is TRBJ1-4; D call uncertain. Germline V lookup: CDR1 ENHRY, CDR2 SYGVKD. The CDR3 contains 16 residues. V dropped 2 bases and J dropped 8 bases, with 18 bases sitting between them. CDR3 sequence reads: CAISERLITGGEKLFF. Here the CDR3 DNA reads TGTGCCATCAGTGAGCGCCTCATCACGGGAGGAGAAAAACTGTTTTTT.

This clone was counted a few times. The chain couples TRBV10-3 to TRBJ1-5, with 7 bases fitting TRBD1. The CDR3 consists of 14 residues. Germline V gene sequence: CDR1 ENHRY, CDR2 SYGVKD. The V gene end was trimmed by 10 bases and the J gene end by 6 bases; junction bases not matched to a gene: 12. The CDR3 DNA follows: TGTGCCACCAGACAGGGTCCAGGTGGTCAGCCCCAGCATTTT. Residues: CATRQGPGGQPQHF.